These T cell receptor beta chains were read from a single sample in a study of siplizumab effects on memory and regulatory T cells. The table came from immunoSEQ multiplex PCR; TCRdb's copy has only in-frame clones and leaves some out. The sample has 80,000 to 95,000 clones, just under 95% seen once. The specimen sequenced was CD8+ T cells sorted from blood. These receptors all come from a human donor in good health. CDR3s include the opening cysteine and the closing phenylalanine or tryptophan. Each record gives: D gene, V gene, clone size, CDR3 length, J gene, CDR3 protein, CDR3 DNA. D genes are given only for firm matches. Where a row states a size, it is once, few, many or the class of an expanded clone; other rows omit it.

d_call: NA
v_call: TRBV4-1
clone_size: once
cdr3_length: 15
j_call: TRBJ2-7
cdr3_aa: CASSQASTGGYEQYF
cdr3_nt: TGCGCCAGCAGCCAAGCATCGACAGGCGGCTACGAGCAGTACTTC

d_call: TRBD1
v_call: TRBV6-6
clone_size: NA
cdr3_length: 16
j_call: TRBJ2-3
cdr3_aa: CASSYSGQGATDTQYF
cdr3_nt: TGTGCCAGCAGTTACTCGGGACAGGGGGCAACAGATACGCAGTATTTT

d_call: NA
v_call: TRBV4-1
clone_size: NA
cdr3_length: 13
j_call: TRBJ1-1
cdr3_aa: CASSHRVGIEAFF
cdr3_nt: TGCGCCAGCAGCCACCGAGTCGGGATTGAAGCTTTCTTT

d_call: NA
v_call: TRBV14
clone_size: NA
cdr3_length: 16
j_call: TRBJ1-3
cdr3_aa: CASSQDGAGSGNTIYF
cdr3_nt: TGTGCCAGCAGCCAAGATGGCGCCGGCTCTGGAAACACCATATATTTT

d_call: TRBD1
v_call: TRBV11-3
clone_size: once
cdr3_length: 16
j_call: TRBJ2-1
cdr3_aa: CASSLGGTGDRNEQFF
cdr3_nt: TGTGCCAGCAGCTTAGGAGGGACAGGGGATCGCAATGAGCAGTTCTTC

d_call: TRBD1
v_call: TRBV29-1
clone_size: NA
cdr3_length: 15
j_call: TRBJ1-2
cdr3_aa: CSVEMGQGGDYGYTF
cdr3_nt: TGCAGCGTTGAAATGGGTCAGGGGGGTGACTATGGCTACACCTTC

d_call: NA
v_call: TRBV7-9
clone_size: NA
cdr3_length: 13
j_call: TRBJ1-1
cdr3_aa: CASSTTGGTEAFF
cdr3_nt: TGTGCCAGCAGCACAACCGGGGGCACTGAAGCTTTCTTT

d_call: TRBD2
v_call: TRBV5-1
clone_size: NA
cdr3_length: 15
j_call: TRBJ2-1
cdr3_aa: CASSLASGSMAEQFF
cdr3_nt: TGCGCCAGCAGCTTGGCGAGCGGGAGTATGGCTGAGCAGTTCTTC

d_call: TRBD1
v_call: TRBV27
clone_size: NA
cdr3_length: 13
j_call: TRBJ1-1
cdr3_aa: CASRPRGATEAFF
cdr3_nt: TGTGCCAGCAGGCCCAGGGGGGCCACTGAAGCTTTCTTT

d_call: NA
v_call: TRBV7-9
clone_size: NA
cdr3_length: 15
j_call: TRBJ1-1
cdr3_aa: CASSLSATMNTEAFF
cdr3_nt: TGTGCCAGCAGCTTGTCAGCAACCATGAACACTGAAGCTTTCTTT

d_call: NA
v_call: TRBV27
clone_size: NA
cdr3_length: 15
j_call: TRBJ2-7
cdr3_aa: CASSLSEGLPYEQYF
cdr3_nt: TGTGCCAGCAGTTTATCTGAGGGACTTCCCTACGAGCAGTACTTC

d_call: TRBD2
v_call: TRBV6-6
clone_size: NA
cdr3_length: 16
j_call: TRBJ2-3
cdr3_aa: CASSYSTSGSTDTQYF
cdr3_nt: TGTGCCAGCAGTTACTCGACTAGCGGTAGCACAGATACGCAGTATTTT

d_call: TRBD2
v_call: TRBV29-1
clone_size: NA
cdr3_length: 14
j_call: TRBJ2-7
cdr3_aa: CSVERLAGAGEQYF
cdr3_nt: TGCAGCGTTGAGAGGTTGGCGGGAGCTGGCGAGCAGTACTTC

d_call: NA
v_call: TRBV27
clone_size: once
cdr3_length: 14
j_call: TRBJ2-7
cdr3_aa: CASSLGQGGYEQYF
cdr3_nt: TGTGCCAGCAGTTTGGGGCAGGGGGGCTACGAGCAGTACTTC

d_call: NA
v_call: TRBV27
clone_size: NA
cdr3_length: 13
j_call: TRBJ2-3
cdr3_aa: CASSFRGVDTQYF
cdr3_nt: TGTGCCAGCAGTTTCAGGGGGGTGGATACGCAGTATTTT

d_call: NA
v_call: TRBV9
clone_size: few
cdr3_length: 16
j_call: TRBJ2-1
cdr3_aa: CASSPKADLSYNEQFF
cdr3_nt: TGTGCCAGCAGCCCAAAAGCTGACCTCTCCTACAATGAGCAGTTCTTC

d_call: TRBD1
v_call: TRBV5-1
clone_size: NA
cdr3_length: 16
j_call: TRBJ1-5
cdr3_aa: CASSTGTGEFHQPQHF
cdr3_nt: TGCGCCAGCAGCACCGGGACAGGGGAGTTTCATCAGCCCCAGCATTTT

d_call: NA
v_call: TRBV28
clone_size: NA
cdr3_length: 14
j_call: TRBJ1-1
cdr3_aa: CASSPAGVNTEAFF
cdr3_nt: TGTGCCAGCAGCCCCGCAGGGGTGAACACTGAAGCTTTCTTT